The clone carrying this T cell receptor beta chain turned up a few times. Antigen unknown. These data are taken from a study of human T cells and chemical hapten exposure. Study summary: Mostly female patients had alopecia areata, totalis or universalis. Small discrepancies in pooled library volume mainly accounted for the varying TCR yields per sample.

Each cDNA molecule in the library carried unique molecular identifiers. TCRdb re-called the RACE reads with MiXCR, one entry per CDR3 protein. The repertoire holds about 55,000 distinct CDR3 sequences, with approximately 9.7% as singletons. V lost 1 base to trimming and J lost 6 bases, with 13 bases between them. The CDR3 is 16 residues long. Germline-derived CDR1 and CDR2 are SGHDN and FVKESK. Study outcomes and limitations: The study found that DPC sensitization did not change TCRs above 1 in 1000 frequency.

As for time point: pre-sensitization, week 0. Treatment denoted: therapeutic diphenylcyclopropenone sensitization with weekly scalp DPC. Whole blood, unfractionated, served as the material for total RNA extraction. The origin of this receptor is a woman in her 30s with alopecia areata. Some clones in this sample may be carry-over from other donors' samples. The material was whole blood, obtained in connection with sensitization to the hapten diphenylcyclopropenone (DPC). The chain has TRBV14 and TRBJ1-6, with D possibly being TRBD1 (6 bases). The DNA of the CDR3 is TGTGCCAGCAGCCAAGCGCGGACAGCAACTAATTCACCCCTCCACTTT. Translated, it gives CASSQARTATNSPLHF.